Sequencing of this T cell receptor (beta chain) was carried out in a study of OX40 agonist ivuxolimab in advanced cancers. In the study overall: All patients had ivuxolimab intravenously every 2 weeks at 0.01 to 10 mg/kg.

V lost 4 bases and J lost 3; bases outside the gene matches: 8. Germline assignment: CDR1 SGHDT and CDR2 YYEEEE. This CDR3 has 15 residues. As to this clone: Its specificity is not known.

Study observations and caveats: Circulating CD4+ and CD8+ T cells showed clonal expansion by week 6 at 0.1 to 3.0 mg/kg.

The method was immunoSEQ multiplex PCR; TCRdb's version includes in-frame clones alone and lacks a portion of them. This sample has roughly 56,000 clones, with around 90% found just once. The receptor's source is an adult with an advanced solid tumor such as melanoma, head and neck, liver or kidney cancer. V usage is TRBV5-6 and J usage is TRBJ1-1, with TRBD1 matching over 8 bases. The sample in question was CD4+ or CD8+ T cells sorted from blood, obtained in a trial of the OX40 agonist ivuxolimab. The CDR3 loop reads CASSAWTGWDTEAFF. For the CDR3, the DNA is TGTGCCAGCAGCGCTTGGACAGGGTGGGACACTGAAGCTTTCTTT. Complete variable domain (other parts from reference TRBV5-6 and TRBJ1-1): DAGVTQSPTHLIKTRGQQVTLRCSPKSGHDTVSWYQQALGQGPQFIFQYYEEEERQRGNFPDRFSGHQFPNYSSELNVNALLLGDSALYLCASSAWTGWDTEAFFGQGTRLTVV.